This TCR beta chain was documented in a study of cytomegalovirus exposure and HLA in healthy donors. Study information: The early release's HLA-typed donors yielded 70 million to 85 million unique TCRs.

This CDR3 is 14 amino acids long. Trimming cost V 11 bases and J 3 bases, with 17 bases left between them. Looked up from germline, CDR1 is MRHNA and CDR2 is SNTAGT. PCR involved 60 Vbeta and 13 Jbeta primers. The protocol was immunoSEQ multiplex PCR, while the TCRdb copy is restricted to in-frame clones and leaves out a portion. The sample comprises about 120,000 clones, around four fifths of which are singletons, and approximately 20% rests with the top ten. Findings and caveats of the study: The later analysis indicated that the majority of CMV-associated TCR beta chains appeared HLA-restricted. Within an earlier analysis, most TCR beta V segments proved productive either about 87% or about 30% of the time. Some TCR beta chains (about 170 of them) were listed as cytomegalovirus-associated.

This clone has only a few counts. Its antigen is as yet unknown. Sequencing used PBMCs. This chain joins TRBV6-4 and TRBJ1-5; D unresolved. This receptor was obtained from a man younger than 35 in good health and CMV-seropositive. The CDR3 spells CAATSGRINQPQHF. CDR3 bases: TGTGCCGCGACTAGCGGACGGATCAATCAGCCCCAGCATTTT.